This entry concerns a single T cell receptor beta chain. What antigen it recognizes has not been identified. Per-base quality was not reported, and no clone a single base away is much larger than it. V loses 4 bases of germline sequence and J loses 9 bases, and the interval between the two ends is 16 bases. The CDR3 runs 15 residues from the cysteine to the phenylalanine. Of the read, only the CDR3 DNA is kept; its 45 bases are in frame from base 1. CDR1 and CDR2 (MDHEN, SYDVKM) derive from the germline V gene. This record belongs to a study of T cell responses to AZD1222 COVID-19 vaccine (dated by TCRdb to about 2021). Looking at the study overall: AZD1222 recipients with second doses at about 4 weeks or about 12 weeks were pooled, because spike-specific TCR depth and breadth did not differ between schedules. TCR sequencing was performed for over 230 trial participants, of whom around 200 were given two doses of AZD1222 and some 26 were given two doses of MenACWY control vaccine. Trial participants were enrolled by age into 18-55, 56-69 and 70-plus year subgroups, with around 140, 26 and 57 TCR-sequenced participants respectively.

What the study reported, not specific to this receptor: Because no samples from the day 14 peak response were available, repertoires could be characterized only after the peak T cell response. After two AZD1222 doses, both the breadth and the depth of spike-specific TCRs were significantly higher than at day 0 and than in MenACWY recipients. The 56-69-year group was small, and its depth increase did not reach significance, likely because of low power. Conclusions about previously exposed vaccinees are limited because only five to seven AZD1222 recipients were SARS-CoV-2 seropositive at baseline. Participants were mostly white British, with more females than males. The authors suggested clonal diversity may have been underestimated. The vaccine-associated CD4 TCRs covered the entire spike protein, and the dominant responses fell in regions 160-218 and 743-854. Nearly half of unique spike-specific TCRs reportedly recognized epitopes outside regions mutated in the B.1.351 and B.1.1.7 variants.

The time point label, as the study defines it: baseline before first vaccination. The vaccinee samples were drawn from two UK trials, COV001 and COV002, one of which was a single-blind randomized controlled phase 2/3 trial testing AZD1222 (ChAdOx1 nCoV-19) in healthy adults. For TCRbeta chain sequencing, PBMC samples were collected from trial participants at day 0 and at day 28 after the second dose. The CDR3 regions of human TCRbeta chains were analyzed by immunosequencing. For the original study's pipeline: TCRs in the repertoires were compared against a reference library of SARS-CoV-2-specific TCRs that had been generated with the MIRA antigen-specificity platform. Breadth was defined as the fraction of unique TCRs that were SARS-CoV-2-associated, and depth was defined as the fraction of total T cells that were SARS-CoV-2-associated. Using the MIRA data, every spike-specific TCR was mapped to the spike region that the TCR reacted to and assigned to either a CD4 or a CD8 class. Log10-transformed breadth and depth values were compared by one-way ANOVA with Sidak's multiple comparisons tests. TCRdb holds this immuneACCESS table with in-frame rearrangements only. Some clones are missing; in checked studies, unresolved V genes explain under half, and the rest has no known cause. That table gives V, J and clone size, and the DNA gave D and trimming. Within this sample are some 120,000 clones, with approximately 88% of them counted one time only. The leading ten clones occupy roughly 1.6% of the sample.

This specimen was peripheral blood, taken on day 0 of AZD1222 vaccination. The chain is encoded by TRBV28 joined to TRBJ1-6; D gene: possibly TRBD1, on 6 matching bases. The clonotype comes from an adult in good health. The nucleotides read TGTGCCAGCAGTTCCCCGACAGGTGAGGGTTCACCCCTCCACTTT. This gives the protein CASSSPTGEGSPLHF.